The TCR beta chain described here comes from a study of blood T cell repertoires in COVID-19. The wider study: The United States, Italy and Spain provided the acute and convalescent COVID-19 samples.

The CDR3 contains 10 residues. Between the trimmed V and J ends, which lost 5 bases and 9 bases, there was a span of 8 bases. Per germline, CDR1 SGHTS and CDR2 YDEGEE. Authors' data handling: Reference gene primer amplification yielded estimated nucleated cell counts. Produced via immunoSEQ multiplex PCR; TCRdb's table is partial and in-frame only. D and trimming were read from the DNA, whereas the V and J calls and clone size are those reported in that table. The profile shows roughly 250,000 clones, more than 75% of them singletons. Participants were placed into cohorts based on the clinical history they reported.

V is TRBV5-8 and J is TRBJ1-2; D remains unclear. The specimen was PBMCs or T cells enriched from blood (not recorded which). The clonotype was recovered from a middle-aged woman with acute COVID-19. The CDR3 reads CASRQSSYTF. In DNA form, the CDR3 reads TGTGCCAGCAGACAGTCGAGCTACACCTTC.